This TCR beta chain was recovered during a study of regulatory T cells in long-lasting Graves disease. Across the whole study: Disease was considered persistent Graves' disease after over 5 years of antithyroid drugs (with positive TSH receptor antibodies).

CDR3-region Arm-PCR and iRepertoire HTBI primers produced the TCR beta libraries. In the original analysis: Taken together, the samples had 55 to 65 TRBV and 15 or so TRBJ segments identified. TCRdb re-called the multiplex PCR reads with MiXCR, one entry per CDR3 protein. These V and J calls are TCRdb output, not the study's own analysis. The data contain more than 300,000 distinct CDR3 sequences, less than 20% of them singletons. Study-wide points: Persistent disease favored TRBV28, TRBJ1-2 and TRBJ2-5.

Described time point: persistent/refractory GD, antithyroid drugs over 5 years with positive TRAb. Generation of the TCR library employed RNA extracted from PBMCs. This clonotype appeared many times. Antigen unknown. Germline CDR1 SGHAT, CDR2 FQDESV (reference sequence). Trimming took 5 bases from V and 7 from J; bases not matched to a gene: 7. CDR3 length equals 13 residues. The source of this sequence is a female donor with Graves disease. The J gene is TRBJ2-7, the V gene TRBV11-1; 8 bases fit TRBD2. The source material was peripheral blood mononuclear cells (PBMCs), sampled when the disease was refractory, from a patient treated with antithyroid drugs. As DNA, the CDR3 is TGTGCCAGCAGCCTGATCTTAGCGGGGGAGCAGTACTTC. It encodes CASSLILAGEQYF.